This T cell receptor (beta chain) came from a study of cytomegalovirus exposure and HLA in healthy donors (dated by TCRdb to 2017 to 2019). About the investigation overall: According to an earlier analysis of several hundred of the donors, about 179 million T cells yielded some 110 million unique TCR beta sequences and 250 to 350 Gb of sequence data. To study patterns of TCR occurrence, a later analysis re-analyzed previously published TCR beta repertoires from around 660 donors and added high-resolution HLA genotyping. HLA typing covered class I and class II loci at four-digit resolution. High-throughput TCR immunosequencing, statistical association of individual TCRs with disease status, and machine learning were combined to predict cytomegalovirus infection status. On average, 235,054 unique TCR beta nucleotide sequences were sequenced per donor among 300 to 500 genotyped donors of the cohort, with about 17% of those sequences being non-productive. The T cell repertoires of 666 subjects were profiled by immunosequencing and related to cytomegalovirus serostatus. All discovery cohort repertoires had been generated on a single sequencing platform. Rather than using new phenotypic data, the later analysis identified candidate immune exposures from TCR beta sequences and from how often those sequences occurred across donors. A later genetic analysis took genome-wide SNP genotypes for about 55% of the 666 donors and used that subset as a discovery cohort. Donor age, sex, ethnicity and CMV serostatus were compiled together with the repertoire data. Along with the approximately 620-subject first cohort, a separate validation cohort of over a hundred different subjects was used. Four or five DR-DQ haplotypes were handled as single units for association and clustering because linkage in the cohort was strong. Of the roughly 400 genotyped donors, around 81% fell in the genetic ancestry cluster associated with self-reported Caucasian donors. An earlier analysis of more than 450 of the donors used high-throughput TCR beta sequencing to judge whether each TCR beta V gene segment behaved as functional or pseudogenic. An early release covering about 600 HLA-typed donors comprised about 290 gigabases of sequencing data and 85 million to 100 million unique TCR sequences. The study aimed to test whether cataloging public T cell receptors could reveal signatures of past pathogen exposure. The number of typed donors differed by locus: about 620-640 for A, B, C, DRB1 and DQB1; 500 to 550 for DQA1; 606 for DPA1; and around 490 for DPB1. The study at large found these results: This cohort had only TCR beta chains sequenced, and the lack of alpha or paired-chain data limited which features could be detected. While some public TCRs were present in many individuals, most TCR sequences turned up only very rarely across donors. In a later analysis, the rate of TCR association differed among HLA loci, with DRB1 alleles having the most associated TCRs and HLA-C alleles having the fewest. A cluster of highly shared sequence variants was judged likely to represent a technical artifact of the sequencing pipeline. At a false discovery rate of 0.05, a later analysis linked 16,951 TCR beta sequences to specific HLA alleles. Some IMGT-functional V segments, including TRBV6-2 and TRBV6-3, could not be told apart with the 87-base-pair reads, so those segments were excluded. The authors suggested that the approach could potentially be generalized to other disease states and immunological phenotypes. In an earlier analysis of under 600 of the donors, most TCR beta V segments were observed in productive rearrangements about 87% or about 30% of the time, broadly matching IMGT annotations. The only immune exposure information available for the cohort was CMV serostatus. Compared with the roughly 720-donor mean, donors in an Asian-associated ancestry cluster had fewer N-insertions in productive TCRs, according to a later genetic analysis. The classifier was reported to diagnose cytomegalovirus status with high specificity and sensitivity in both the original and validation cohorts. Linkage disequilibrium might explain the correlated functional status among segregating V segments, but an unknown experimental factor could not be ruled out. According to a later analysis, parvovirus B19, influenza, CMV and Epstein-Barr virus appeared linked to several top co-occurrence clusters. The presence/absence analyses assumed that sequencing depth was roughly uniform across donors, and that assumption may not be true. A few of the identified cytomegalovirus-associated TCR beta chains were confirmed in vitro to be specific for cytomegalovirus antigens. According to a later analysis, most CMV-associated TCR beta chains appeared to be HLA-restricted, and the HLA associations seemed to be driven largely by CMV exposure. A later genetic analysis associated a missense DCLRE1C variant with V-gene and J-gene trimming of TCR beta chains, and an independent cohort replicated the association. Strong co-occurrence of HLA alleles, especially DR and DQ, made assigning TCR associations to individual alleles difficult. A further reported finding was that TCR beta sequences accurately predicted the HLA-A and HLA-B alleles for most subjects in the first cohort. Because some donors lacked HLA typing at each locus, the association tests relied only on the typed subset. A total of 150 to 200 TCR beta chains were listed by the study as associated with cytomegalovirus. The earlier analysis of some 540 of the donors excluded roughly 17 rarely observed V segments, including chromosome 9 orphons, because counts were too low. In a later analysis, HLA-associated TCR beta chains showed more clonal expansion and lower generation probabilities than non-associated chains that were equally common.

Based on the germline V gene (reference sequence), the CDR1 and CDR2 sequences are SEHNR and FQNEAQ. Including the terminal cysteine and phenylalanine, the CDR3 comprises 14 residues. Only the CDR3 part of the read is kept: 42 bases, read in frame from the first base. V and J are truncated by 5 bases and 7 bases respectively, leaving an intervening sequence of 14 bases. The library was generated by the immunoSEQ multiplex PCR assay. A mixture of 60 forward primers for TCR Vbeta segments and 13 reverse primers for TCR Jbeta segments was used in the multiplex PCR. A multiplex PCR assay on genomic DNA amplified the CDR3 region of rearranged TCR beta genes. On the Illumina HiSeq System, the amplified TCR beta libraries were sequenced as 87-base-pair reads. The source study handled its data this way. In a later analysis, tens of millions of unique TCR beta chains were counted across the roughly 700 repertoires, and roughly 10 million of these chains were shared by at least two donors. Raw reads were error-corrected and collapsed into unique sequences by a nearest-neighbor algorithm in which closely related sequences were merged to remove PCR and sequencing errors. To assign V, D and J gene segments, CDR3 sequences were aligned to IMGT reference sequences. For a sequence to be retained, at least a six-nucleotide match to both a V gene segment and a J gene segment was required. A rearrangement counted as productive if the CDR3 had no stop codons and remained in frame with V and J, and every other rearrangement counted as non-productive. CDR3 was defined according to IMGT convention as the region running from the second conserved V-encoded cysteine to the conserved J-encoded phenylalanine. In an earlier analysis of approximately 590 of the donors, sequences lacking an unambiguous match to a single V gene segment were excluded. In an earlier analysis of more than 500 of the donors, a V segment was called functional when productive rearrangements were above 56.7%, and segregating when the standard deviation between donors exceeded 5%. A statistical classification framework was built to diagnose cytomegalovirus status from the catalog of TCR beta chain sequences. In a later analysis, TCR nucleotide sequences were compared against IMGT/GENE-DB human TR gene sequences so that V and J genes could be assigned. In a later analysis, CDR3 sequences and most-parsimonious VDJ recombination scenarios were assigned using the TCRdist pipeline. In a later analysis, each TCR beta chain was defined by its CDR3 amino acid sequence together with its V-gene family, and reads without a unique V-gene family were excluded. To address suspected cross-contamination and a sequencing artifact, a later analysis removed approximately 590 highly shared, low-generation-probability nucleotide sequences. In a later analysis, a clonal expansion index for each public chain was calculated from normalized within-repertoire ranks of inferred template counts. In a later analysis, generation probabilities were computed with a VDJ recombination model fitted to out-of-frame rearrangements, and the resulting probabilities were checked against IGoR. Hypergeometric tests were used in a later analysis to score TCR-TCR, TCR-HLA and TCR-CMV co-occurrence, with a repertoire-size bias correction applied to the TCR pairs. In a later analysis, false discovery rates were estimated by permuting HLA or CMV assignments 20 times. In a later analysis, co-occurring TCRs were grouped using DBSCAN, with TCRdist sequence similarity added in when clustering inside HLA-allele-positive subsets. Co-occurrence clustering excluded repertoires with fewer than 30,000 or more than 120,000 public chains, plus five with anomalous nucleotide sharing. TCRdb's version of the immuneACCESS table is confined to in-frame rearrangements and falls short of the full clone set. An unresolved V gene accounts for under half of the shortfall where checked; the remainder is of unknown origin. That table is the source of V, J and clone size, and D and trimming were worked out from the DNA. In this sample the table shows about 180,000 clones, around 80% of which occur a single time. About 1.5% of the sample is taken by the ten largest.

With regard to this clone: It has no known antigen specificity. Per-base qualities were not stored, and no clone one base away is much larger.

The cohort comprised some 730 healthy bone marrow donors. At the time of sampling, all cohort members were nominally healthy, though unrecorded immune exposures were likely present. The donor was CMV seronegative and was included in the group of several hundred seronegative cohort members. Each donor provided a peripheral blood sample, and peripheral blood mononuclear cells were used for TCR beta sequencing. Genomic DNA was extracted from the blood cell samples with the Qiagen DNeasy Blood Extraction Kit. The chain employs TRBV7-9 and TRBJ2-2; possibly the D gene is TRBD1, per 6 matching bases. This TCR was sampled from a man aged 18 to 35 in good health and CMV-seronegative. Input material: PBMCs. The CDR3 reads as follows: CASSLSGVFGELFF. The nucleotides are TGTGCCAGCAGCCTATCAGGGGTTTTCGGGGAGCTGTTTTTT.